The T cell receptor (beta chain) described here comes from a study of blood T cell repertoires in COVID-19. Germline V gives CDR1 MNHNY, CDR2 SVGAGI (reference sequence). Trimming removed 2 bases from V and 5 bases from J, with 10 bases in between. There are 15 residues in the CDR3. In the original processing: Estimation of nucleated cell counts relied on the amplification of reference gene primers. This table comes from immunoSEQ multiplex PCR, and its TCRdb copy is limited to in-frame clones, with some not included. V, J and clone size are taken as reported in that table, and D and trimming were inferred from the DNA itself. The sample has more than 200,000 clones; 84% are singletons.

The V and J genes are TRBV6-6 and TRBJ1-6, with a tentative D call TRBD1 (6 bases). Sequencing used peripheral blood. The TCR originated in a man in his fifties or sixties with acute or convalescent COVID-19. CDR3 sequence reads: CASSYLQGDNSPLHF. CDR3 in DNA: TGTGCCAGCAGTTACCTACAGGGTGATAATTCACCCCTCCACTTT.